One and the same sample provided the 29 T cell receptor beta chains below, sequenced in a study of T cell repertoires in cytomegalovirus infection. These receptors lack a known antigen. Via MiXCR, TCRdb re-called the reads, giving one row per CDR3 protein. The table has roughly 340,000 distinct CDR3 sequences, 25% to 35% seen once. Material: cultured PBMCs, obtained from culture after CMV antigen stimulation. The receptors stem from a human donor in good health (CMV status not recorded). Some clones in this sample may be carry-over from other donors' samples.

This sequence joins TRBV7-3 and TRBJ1-1, with D hard to call. V was pared by 4 bases and J by 1 base, with 13 bases between. In germline, CDR1 is SGHTA, CDR2 FQGTGA. This CDR3 has 15 amino acids. DNA for the CDR3: TGTGCCAGCAGCTCCCAAGGAGGCGGGAACACTGAAGCTTTCTTT. The encoded protein is CASSSQGGGNTEAFF.

The chain links TRBV24-1 to TRBJ1-1, with unresolved D. The CDR3 consists of 14 residues. In germline, CDR1 is KGHDR, CDR2 SFDVKD. Trimming took 2 bases from V and 10 from J, leaving 16 bases between them. The chain's CDR3 is CATSDSAKTDAAFF. The CDR3 DNA sequence: TGTGCCACCAGTGATTCGGCGAAGACGGATGCAGCTTTCTTT.

This clonotype was seen repeatedly, ten times or more. The V gene is TRBV7-2, the J gene TRBJ1-5; 7 bases map to TRBD1. The V and J ends lost 3 bases and 7 bases, in that order; junction bases with no gene match: 9. The CDR3 is 15 residues long. Germline loops: CDR1 SGHTA, CDR2 FQGNSA. The CDR3 DNA reads as TGTGCCAGCAGCTTTGGACAGGCCTCTTCACAGCCCCAGCATTTT. This gives the protein CASSFGQASSQPQHF. Based on the CDR3 plus reference TRBV7-2 and TRBJ1-5, the full variable domain is GAGVSQSPSNKVTEKGKDVELRCDPISGHTALYWYRQSLGQGLEFLIYFQGNSAPDKSGLPSDRFSAERTGGSVSTLTIQRTQQEDSAVYLCASSFGQASSQPQHFGDGTRLSIL.

This sequence joins TRBV11-2 and TRBJ1-6; D is unresolved. Trimming took off 8 bases at V and 7 bases at J, with 15 bases between the two ends. The CDR3 spans 14 residues. Per the germline V gene, CDR1 is SGHAT and CDR2 is FQNNGV. Here the CDR3 DNA reads TGTGCCAGCTGCCCTGCCGGAGCAAATTCACCCCTCCACTTT. Its translation: CASCPAGANSPLHF.

This clonotype was detected a few times. The chain links TRBV7-3 to TRBJ1-2; TRBD1 matches 9 bases. V shed 0 bases, J shed 4 bases, and the junction held 6 bases outside the gene matches. The CDR3 runs to 16 residues. From germline, CDR1 is SGHTA and CDR2 FQGTGA. The CDR3 region has the DNA TGTGCCAGCAGCTTAACGGGGGACAGGGATCTCTATGGCTACACCTTC. Encoded protein: CASSLTGDRDLYGYTF. Based on the CDR3 plus reference TRBV7-3 and TRBJ1-2, the full variable domain is GAGVSQTPSNKVTEKGKYVELRCDPISGHTALYWYRQSLGQGPEFLIYFQGTGAADDSGLPNDRFFAVRPEGSVSTLKIQRTERGDSAVYLCASSLTGDRDLYGYTFGSGTRLTVV.

The chain employs TRBV18 and TRBJ1-6; TRBD1 might be the D (6 bases). CDR1 is KGHSH and CDR2 is LQKENI in the germline V gene. The CDR3 contains 16 residues. The V and J ends lost 3 bases and 7 bases respectively, with 16 bases between them. As DNA, the CDR3 is TGTGCCAGCTCACCCGTCGCTGGGGGGCAGAATTCACCCCTCCACTTT. Amino acids: CASSPVAGGQNSPLHF.

There are a few counts of this clonotype. The chain joins TRBV28 to TRBJ1-3, with D uncertain. The CDR3 consists of 13 residues. Trimming cost V 5 bases and J 4 bases, with 9 bases left between them. Germline CDR1 MDHEN, CDR2 SYDVKM. The CDR3 nucleotides read TGTGCCAGCAGTCCGACTGGGGGAAACACCATATATTTT. Translating it yields CASSPTGGNTIYF.

This clonotype was picked up a small number of times. The J gene is TRBJ1-2, the V gene TRBV7-6; TRBD1 is a possible D gene (6 bases). V was cut by 5 bases and J by 9 bases, with 22 bases left in between. The CDR3 consists of 15 residues. Per germline, CDR1 SGHVS and CDR2 FNYEAQ. CDR3 DNA: TGTGCCAGCAGCCCGCAACCCGGGACACCGGCGAGCTACACCTTC. Protein: CASSPQPGTPASYTF.

This chain connects TRBV9 to TRBJ1-5; D is undetermined. There are 15 residues in the CDR3. Per germline, CDR1 SGDLS and CDR2 YYNGEE. Trimming removed 4 bases from V and 5 bases from J, with 16 bases in between. The CDR3 DNA reads as TGTGCCAGCAGCCCAGGAGTAGCGCAGTATCAGCCCCAGCATTTT. Translating it yields CASSPGVAQYQPQHF.

This clonotype has just a few counts. The J gene is TRBJ2-2, the V gene TRBV10-3; D uncertain. The CDR3 covers 13 residues. V lost 3 bases and J 0 bases, leaving 2 bases between the germline ends. The germline V gene encodes CDR1 ENHRY and CDR2 SYGVKD. CDR3 sequence: CAISEPNTGELFF. The CDR3 nucleotides read TGTGCCATCAGTGAACCGAACACCGGGGAGCTGTTTTTT.

This CDR3 reads CASSEPDRGDNEQFF. CDR3 coding DNA: TGTGCCAGCAGTGAGCCGGACAGGGGGGACAATGAGCAGTTCTTC. This rearrangement joins TRBV25-1 to TRBJ2-1; 10 positions agree with TRBD1. Germline assignment: CDR1 MGHDK and CDR2 SYGVNS. The CDR3 is 15 residues long. Losses at the gene ends were 3 bases for V and 5 bases for J; bases not matched to a gene: 4.

This clonotype turned up a few times. V usage is TRBV7-2 and J usage is TRBJ1-2, with D uncertain. The ends were cut back, 5 bases at V and 7 bases at J, with 11 bases in the middle. The CDR3 covers 12 residues. Germline V gene data show CDR1 as SGHTA and CDR2 as FQGNSA. For the CDR3, the DNA is TGTGCCAGCAGCATGGAACGGGGTGGCTACACCTTC. Protein: CASSMERGGYTF.

V is TRBV6-2 or TRBV6-3 and J is TRBJ1-2, with 9 bases identical to TRBD1. The CDR3 totals 14 residues. The V gene end was trimmed by 10 bases and the J gene end by 5 bases; junction bases not matched to a gene: 11. CDR1 is MNHEY, CDR2 SVGEGT, per germline. Here the CDR3 reads CATWDREDKYGYTF. CDR3 nucleotides: TGTGCCACCTGGGACAGGGAGGACAAATATGGCTACACCTTC.

The V gene is TRBV12-3 or TRBV12-4, the J gene TRBJ1-2; 10 bases fit TRBD1. With 0 bases clipped from V and 3 bases from J, the junction kept 4 bases outside the gene matches. This CDR3 region has 16 residues. Here the CDR3 DNA reads TGTGCCAGCAGTTTAGCGCAGGGACAGGGGTACTATGGCTACACCTTC. Translation gives CASSLAQGQGYYGYTF.

This chain joins TRBV5-5 and TRBJ1-6; D is undetermined. Germline V CDR1 and CDR2: SGHKS, YYEKEE (reference sequence). The CDR3 runs 13 residues. Trimming took off 5 bases at V and 10 bases at J, with 13 bases between the two ends. This chain's CDR3 is CASRRGEGSPLHF. The CDR3 DNA reads TGTGCCAGCAGACGGGGAGAAGGGTCACCCCTCCACTTT.

The sample holds a few counts of this clonotype. This chain links TRBV6-6 with TRBJ1-5, with D possibly being TRBD1 (5 bases). Trimming cost V 5 bases and J 0 bases, with 14 bases left between them. Germline V gives CDR1 MNHNY, CDR2 SVGAGI (reference sequence). This CDR3 has 16 residues. This chain's CDR3 is CASSGVSGRSNQPQHF. CDR3 coding DNA: TGTGCCAGCAGTGGGGTTTCGGGGCGTAGCAATCAGCCCCAGCATTTT.

The V call is TRBV6-5, the J call TRBJ2-3, with 8 nucleotides matching TRBD1. V lost 2 bases, J lost 0 bases, and 7 bases stayed unmatched. The germline gives CDR1 MNHEY, CDR2 SVGAGI. CDR3 length: 17 amino acids. The CDR3 sequence is CASSYGTGHTSTDTQYF. CDR3 nucleotides: TGTGCCAGCAGTTACGGGACAGGACATACTAGCACAGATACGCAGTATTTT.

This clonotype came up many times. This chain connects TRBV7-2 to TRBJ2-3; the D gene is possibly TRBD2 (6 bases). This CDR3 has 15 residues. Germline CDR1 reads SGHTA; CDR2 reads FQGNSA. V was clipped by 1 base and J by 0 bases, with 8 bases between them. The CDR3 sequence is CASSLVEGSTDTQYF. The CDR3 bases are TGTGCCAGCAGCTTAGTGGAGGGAAGCACAGATACGCAGTATTTT.

On this clonotype itself: The CDR3 end shows no conserved phenylalanine or tryptophan, and so a read error is likely. V gene TRBV10-3 combines with J gene TRBJ2-7, with a tentative D call TRBD2 (7 bases). This CDR3 is 16 amino acids long. Germline CDR1 ENHRY, CDR2 SYGVKD. V was clipped by 5 bases and J by 5 bases, with 22 bases between them. The CDR3 DNA sequence: TGTGCCATCAGTACGGGAGGCAGGGGTCAATCCCACGAGCAGTACATC. As protein: CAISTGGRGQSHEQYI.

This clonotype has ten or more counts. The V and J genes are TRBV7-3 and TRBJ2-7; 7 bases match TRBD1. The CDR3 has 13 amino acids. With 5 bases clipped from V and 3 bases from J, the junction kept 4 bases outside the gene matches. The V gene's germline CDR1 is SGHTA and CDR2 FQGTGA. The DNA of the CDR3 is TGTGCCAGCAGCGTGGGACAGTACTACGAGCAGTACTTC. Translation: CASSVGQYYEQYF.

The chain couples TRBV28 to TRBJ1-1; a weak D match, TRBD1 (5 bases). V was cut by 3 bases and J by 7 bases, with 12 bases left in between. This CDR3 comprises 13 residues. CDR1 and CDR2 (germline): MDHEN, SYDVKM. CDR3 DNA: TGTGCCAGCAGTTTTTGGGGGGATGGTGAAGCTTTCTTT. Its translation: CASSFWGDGEAFF. The variable domain in full, completed from reference TRBV28 and TRBJ1-1, reads DVKVTQSSRYLVKRTGEKVFLECVQDMDHENMFWYRQDPGLGLRLIYFSYDVKMKEKGDIPEGYSVSREKKERFSLILESASTNQTSMYLCASSFWGDGEAFFGQGTRLTVV.

This clonotype turned up a few times. The CDR3 DNA sequence: TGCAGTGCTAGTTTGGACAGGGGGCTTTACGAGCAGTACTTC. Residues: CSASLDRGLYEQYF. This rearrangement joins TRBV20-1 to TRBJ2-7, with 11 nucleotides matching TRBD1. V lost 3 bases, J lost 4 bases, and 5 bases stayed unmatched. In germline, CDR1 is DFQATT, CDR2 SNEGSKA (reference sequence). CDR3 length: 14 residues.

Many counts were recorded for this clonotype. The CDR3 loop reads CASSSQDRYSNQPQHF. CDR3 nucleotides: TGTGCCAGCAGTTCCCAGGACAGGTATAGCAATCAGCCCCAGCATTTT. The chain uses TRBV12-3 or TRBV12-4 and TRBJ1-5; 7 bases align to TRBD1. This CDR3 is built from 16 residues. J lost 0 bases, V lost 4 bases, and 6 bases had no gene match.

The chain links TRBV20-1 to TRBJ1-2, with no clear D. Germline V gene lookup returns CDR1 DFQATT and CDR2 SNEGSKA (reference sequence). This CDR3 spans 16 amino acids. Trimming left V 5 bases short and J 4 bases short, with 23 bases between. CDR3 sequence (DNA): TGCAGTGCTCGTCGGCCGGGCCCGATCAGTAGCTATGGCTACACCTTC. Its protein product is CSARRPGPISSYGYTF.

The CDR3 loop is CASSLRASPFF. The CDR3 DNA is TGTGCCAGCAGCTTAAGGGCTAGCCCGTTCTTC. The chain uses TRBV7-9 and TRBJ2-1, with D possibly TRBD2 on 5 matching bases. CDR1 SEHNR and CDR2 FQNEAQ come from the germline V gene (reference sequence). The V end was cut by 2 bases, the J end by 15 bases, with 11 bases between. The CDR3 covers 11 residues.

The chain uses TRBV15 and TRBJ1-3, with D hard to call. There are 18 residues in the CDR3. V lost 0 bases, J lost 1 base, and 16 bases lay in between. The V gene's germline CDR1 is LNHNV and CDR2 YYDKDF (reference sequence). The CDR3 bases are TGTGCCACCAGCAGAGATTGGAGGGAAGTCGGGTCTGGAAACACCATATATTTT. Protein: CATSRDWREVGSGNTIYF.

This clonotype was seen many times. This chain links TRBV6-5 with TRBJ1-1, with 7 bases fitting TRBD1. V lost 0 bases, J lost 3 bases, and 4 bases stayed unmatched. CDR1 MNHEY and CDR2 SVGAGI come from the germline V gene. The CDR3 covers 15 residues. The chain's CDR3 is CASSYSSRGYTEAFF. CDR3 bases: TGTGCCAGCAGTTACTCGTCCAGGGGGTACACTGAAGCTTTCTTT.

This clonotype showed up many times. This CDR3 reads CATSRRDTYSTQYF. CDR3 in DNA: TGTGCCACCAGCAGGCGGGACACGTACAGTACGCAGTATTTT. The V gene is TRBV15, the J gene TRBJ2-3, with D perhaps given as TRBD1 or TRBD2 (6 bases each). The CDR3 length is 14 residues. Looked up from germline, CDR1 is LNHNV and CDR2 is YYDKDF (reference sequence). The V end was cut by 3 bases, the J end by 8 bases, with 15 bases between.

This clonotype was detected only a few times. The rearrangement links TRBV28 to TRBJ2-2; 7 bases fit TRBD2. The CDR3 runs to 17 residues. With 4 bases clipped from V and 1 base from J, the junction kept 9 bases outside the gene matches. CDR1 and CDR2 (germline): MDHEN, SYDVKM. The CDR3: CASSSPRLAQNTGELFF. The CDR3 DNA is TGTGCCAGCAGTTCCCCACGACTAGCACAGAACACCGGGGAGCTGTTTTTT.